This TCR beta chain was profiled in a study of cytomegalovirus exposure and HLA in healthy donors (dated by TCRdb to 2017 to 2019). Regarding the study in general: According to an earlier analysis of a few hundred of the donors, roughly 180 million T cells yielded 90 million to 130 million unique TCR beta sequences and 276 Gb of sequence data. Approximately 300 gigabases of sequencing data and around 88 million unique TCR sequences made up an early release that covered approximately 700 HLA-typed donors. Of the 398 genotyped donors, around 81% fell in the genetic ancestry cluster associated with self-reported Caucasian donors. The study aimed to test whether cataloging public T cell receptors could reveal signatures of past pathogen exposure. The study used immunosequencing to profile the T cell repertoires of several hundred subjects and linked those repertoires to cytomegalovirus serostatus. In addition to the first cohort of around 670 subjects, a separate validation cohort of approximately 130 different subjects was used. To predict cytomegalovirus infection status, the study combined high-throughput TCR immunosequencing, statistical association of individual TCRs with disease status, and machine learning. A later analysis re-examined previously published TCR beta repertoires from more than 650 donors and added high-resolution HLA genotyping to investigate patterns of TCR occurrence. Rather than using new phenotypic data, the later analysis identified candidate immune exposures from TCR beta sequences and from how often those sequences occurred across donors. An earlier analysis of roughly 580 of the donors used high-throughput TCR beta sequencing to judge whether each TCR beta V gene segment behaved as functional or pseudogenic. Donor age, sex, ethnicity and CMV serostatus were compiled alongside the repertoire data. Genome-wide SNP genotypes for about 55% of the 666 donors were used in a later genetic analysis, which treated that subset as a discovery cohort. Every repertoire in the discovery cohort had been generated on one and the same sequencing platform. HLA typing included class I and class II loci at four-digit resolution. Typing coverage varied by locus: roughly 620-640 donors for A, B, C, DRB1 and DQB1; roughly 510 for DQA1; approximately 570 for DPA1; 450 to 480 for DPB1. Five DR-DQ haplotypes were handled as single units for association and clustering, since linkage in the cohort was strong. Among around 400 genotyped donors of the cohort, an average of roughly 230,000 unique TCR beta nucleotide sequences was sequenced per donor, of which 15% to 20% were non-productive. Here is what the overall study found, with its caveats: A group of highly shared sequence variants was considered likely to be a technical artifact of the sequencing pipeline. The cohort was sequenced for TCR beta chains only, and without alpha or paired-chain data the features that could be detected were limited. The earlier analysis of around 600 of the donors excluded about 16 rarely observed V segments, including chromosome 9 orphons, because counts were too low. Linkage disequilibrium might explain the correlated functional status among segregating V segments, but an unknown experimental factor could not be excluded. A further reported finding was that TCR beta sequences accurately predicted the HLA-A and HLA-B alleles for most subjects in the first cohort. A later analysis found that HLA-associated TCR beta chains were more clonally expanded and had lower generation probabilities than equally common non-associated chains. A later analysis associated around 16,000 TCR beta sequences with specific HLA alleles at a false discovery rate of 0.05. Most TCR sequences were observed very rarely across donors, whereas some public TCRs were present in many individuals. In an earlier analysis of 587 of the donors, most TCR beta V segments appeared in productive rearrangements about 87% or about 30% of the time, broadly matching IMGT annotations. Because HLA typing was missing for some donors at each locus, association tests included only the typed subset. The authors suggested that the approach could potentially be extended to other disease states and immunological phenotypes. In a later analysis, the rate of TCR association differed among HLA loci, with DRB1 alleles having the most associated TCRs and HLA-C alleles having the fewest. In the study, some 160 TCR beta chains were listed as associated with cytomegalovirus. According to a later genetic analysis, donors in an Asian-associated ancestry cluster had fewer N-insertions in productive TCRs than the approximately 650-donor mean. A later analysis reported that several top co-occurrence clusters appeared linked to parvovirus B19, influenza, CMV and Epstein-Barr virus. Assigning TCR associations to individual alleles was difficult when HLA alleles, especially DR and DQ, strongly co-occurred. In a later analysis, most CMV-associated TCR beta chains were found to appear HLA-restricted, with HLA associations seemingly driven largely by CMV exposure. In vitro tests confirmed that three of the cytomegalovirus-associated TCR beta chains recognize cytomegalovirus antigens. In a later genetic analysis, a missense DCLRE1C variant was associated with V-gene and J-gene trimming of TCR beta chains, and the association was replicated in an independent cohort. Because the 87-base-pair reads could not distinguish some IMGT-functional V segments, including TRBV6-2 and TRBV6-3, those segments were excluded. Presence/absence analyses assumed roughly uniform sequencing depth across donors, an assumption that may not hold. Immune exposure information for the cohort was limited to CMV serostatus. The classifier was reported to diagnose cytomegalovirus status with high specificity and sensitivity in both the original cohort and the validation cohort.

As to this clone: This receptor's antigen is unknown. Per-base qualities were not stored, and no clone one base away is much larger.

In total, over 600 healthy bone marrow donors made up the cohort. Cohort members were all nominally healthy when sampled, although unrecorded immune exposures were likely present. CMV serostatus was recorded as positive for 250 to 300 and negative for about 55% of the 666 cohort members, whereas no CMV serostatus was recorded for the donor in question. A peripheral blood sample was collected from each donor, and TCR beta sequencing was performed on peripheral blood mononuclear cells. The Qiagen DNeasy Blood Extraction Kit was used to extract genomic DNA from the blood cell samples. The V end gives up 4 bases and the J end 4 bases, leaving 3 bases in the junction not matched to a gene. The germline V gene encodes CDR1 SQVTM and CDR2 ANQGSEA. From cysteine to phenylalanine, the CDR3 is 14 amino acids long. The sequence is cut down to CDR3 DNA, 42 bases in frame from base 1. The library relied on the immunoSEQ multiplex PCR assay. For the multiplex PCR, a mixture combining 60 forward primers for TCR Vbeta segments and 13 reverse primers for TCR Jbeta segments was used. The CDR3 region of rearranged TCR beta genes was amplified from genomic DNA with a multiplex PCR assay. The Illumina HiSeq System was used to sequence the amplified TCR beta libraries as 87-base-pair reads. As for the original processing: In a later analysis, roughly 80 million unique TCR beta chains were counted across the approximately 640 repertoires, and about 10 million of these chains were shared by at least two donors. Raw reads were error-corrected and collapsed into unique sequences with a nearest-neighbor algorithm that merged closely related sequences to remove PCR and sequencing errors. V, D and J gene segments were assigned by aligning CDR3 sequences to IMGT reference sequences. Each retained sequence needed at least a six-nucleotide match to both a V gene segment and a J gene segment. A rearrangement counted as productive if the CDR3 had no stop codons and remained in frame with V and J, and every other rearrangement counted as non-productive. Following IMGT convention, CDR3 was defined as the stretch from the second conserved V-encoded cysteine to the conserved J-encoded phenylalanine. In an earlier analysis of around 600 of the donors, sequences lacking an unambiguous match to a single V gene segment were excluded. In an earlier analysis of around 590 of the donors, a V segment was called functional when productive rearrangements were above 56.7%, and segregating when the standard deviation between donors exceeded 5%. A statistical classification framework was built to diagnose cytomegalovirus status from the catalog of TCR beta chain sequences. In a later analysis, V and J genes were assigned by comparing TCR nucleotide sequences against IMGT/GENE-DB human TR gene sequences. Using the TCRdist pipeline, a later analysis assigned CDR3 sequences along with most-parsimonious VDJ recombination scenarios. In a later analysis, each TCR beta chain was defined by its CDR3 amino acid sequence together with its V-gene family, and reads lacking a unique V-gene family were excluded. As a way to deal with suspected cross-contamination and a sequencing artifact, a later analysis dropped more than 500 nucleotide sequences that were highly shared and had low generation probability. In a later analysis, a clonal expansion index was calculated for each public chain from normalized within-repertoire ranks of inferred template counts. In a later analysis, generation probabilities were computed with a VDJ recombination model fitted to out-of-frame rearrangements, and the resulting probabilities were checked against IGoR. Hypergeometric tests were used in a later analysis to score TCR-TCR, TCR-HLA and TCR-CMV co-occurrence, with a repertoire-size bias correction applied to the TCR pairs. In a later analysis, false discovery rates were estimated by permuting HLA or CMV assignments 20 times. In a later analysis, co-occurring TCRs were grouped using DBSCAN, and TCRdist sequence similarity was added for clustering within HLA-allele-positive subsets. Repertoires with fewer than 30,000 or more than 120,000 public chains were left out of co-occurrence clustering, as were four to six repertoires with anomalous nucleotide sharing. Entries here come from immuneACCESS through TCRdb and include only in-frame sequences with V and J called. Some clones fail to appear in such tables; in the studies checked, an unresolved V gene covers under half of the shortfall, and the cause of the remainder is unknown. V and J calls plus clone size are reproduced from that table; the DNA served to infer D and trimming. The sample profile shows around 98,000 clones; more than 75% of them were found once. The top ten clonotypes cover roughly 8.3% of the sample.

Sequenced: PBMCs. This TCR derives from a human donor in good health. The chain uses TRBV29-1 and TRBJ2-2, with 10 junctional bases fitting TRBD1. The nucleotide sequence reads as follows: TGCAGCGTTGTCGGACAGGGGGGCACCGGGGAGCTGTTTTTT. This yields the protein CSVVGQGGTGELFF.